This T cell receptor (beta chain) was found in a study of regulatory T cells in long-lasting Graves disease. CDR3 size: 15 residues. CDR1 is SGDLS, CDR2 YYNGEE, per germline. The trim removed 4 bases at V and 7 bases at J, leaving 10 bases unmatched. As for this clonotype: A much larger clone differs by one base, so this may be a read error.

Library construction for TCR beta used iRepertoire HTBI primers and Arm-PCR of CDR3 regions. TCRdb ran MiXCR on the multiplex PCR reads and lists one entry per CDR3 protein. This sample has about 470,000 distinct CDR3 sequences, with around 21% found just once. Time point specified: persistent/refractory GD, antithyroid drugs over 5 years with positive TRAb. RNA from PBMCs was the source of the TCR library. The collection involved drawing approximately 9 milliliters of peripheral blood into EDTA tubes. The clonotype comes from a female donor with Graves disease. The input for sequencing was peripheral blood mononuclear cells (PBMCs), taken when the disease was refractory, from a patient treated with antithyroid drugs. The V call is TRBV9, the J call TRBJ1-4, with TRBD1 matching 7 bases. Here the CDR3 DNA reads TGTGCCAGCAGCATAAGGGACAGTCTAAGTGAAAAACTGTTTTTT. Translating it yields CASSIRDSLSEKLFF.